Following are 2 T cell receptor beta chains from one sample sequenced in a study of CD8+ T cells in alopecia areata listed by TCRdb under 2018. This specimen's time point label, per the study, means: around 22 weeks on oral tofacitinib. Per the publication, the treatment or condition label means: oral pan-JAK inhibitor, 5-10 mg twice daily. Libraries came from the immunoSEQ multiplex PCR assay. To provide template for TCR sequencing, every sample had RNA extracted and reverse transcribed into cDNA. Here the immuneACCESS table is served through TCRdb, limited to in-frame sequences with V and J called. Missing clones are a known gap in these copies; in checked studies unresolved V genes cover under half, and the rest lacks a known reason. This sample has some 180,000 clones in its table, and roughly 50% of those were observed once. Jointly, the top ten make up 10% to 12% of the sample. Sequencing used CD8+ T cells sorted from blood, obtained at week 24, from a patient treated with tofacitinib. These receptors were obtained from a human donor with alopecia areata.

In its sample, this clone was seen a few times. Here the CDR3 DNA reads TGCGCCAGCTTCCCGGACAGGGGCCGGAATCAGCCCCAGCATTTT. Its protein product is CASFPDRGRNQPQHF. V usage is TRBV23-1 and J usage is TRBJ1-5; 9 positions match TRBD1. TRBV23-1 is labeled an ORF, and its function is uncertain. The CDR3 totals 15 residues. V shed 8 bases, J shed 4 bases, and the junction held 9 bases outside the gene matches.

The chain employs TRBV7-6 and TRBJ1-1; D might be TRBD1 (6 bases). V lost 5 bases to trimming and J lost 5 bases, with 15 bases between them. The V gene's germline CDR1 is SGHVS and CDR2 FNYEAQ. This CDR3 has 14 residues. The CDR3, as DNA: TGTGCCAGCAGCCCACAGGGATCAGGGACTGAAGCTTTCTTT. Its translation: CASSPQGSGTEAFF.